The clone carrying this T cell receptor (beta chain) showed up many times. Its cognate antigen is unknown. The data were taken from a study of T cells in Graves' hyperthyroidism and ophthalmopathy. Amplified TCR beta CDR3 regions derived from RNA transcripts. First-round RT-PCR targeting the TCR CDR3 was performed with the HTBI primer set. MiXCR was run by TCRdb on the multiplex PCR reads, yielding one entry per CDR3 protein. The data show 280,000 or so distinct CDR3 sequences, approximately 26% seen once. This CDR3 has 14 amino acids. Losses at the gene ends were 10 bases for V and 1 base for J; bases not matched to a gene: 10. Germline V lookup: CDR1 WSHSY, CDR2 SAAADI. Orbital computed tomography and thyroid ultrasound, together with serum TRAb and thyroxine and clinical symptoms, were used for diagnoses. Study-wide results and caveats: Most expanded thyroid clonotypes above 0.001 also appeared in blood. By a 13 V-J model, ophthalmopathy was set apart from stable hyperthyroidism.

This clonotype was obtained from a man between 40 and 49 years old with Graves' hyperthyroidism that later progressed to Graves' ophthalmopathy. Source material: blood. The chain links TRBV10-2 to TRBJ2-7, with 7 bases identical to TRBD1. The CDR3 protein is CATQPPGQSYEQYF. For the CDR3, the DNA is TGCGCCACCCAGCCACCGGGACAGTCCTACGAGCAGTACTTC.